These 23 T cell receptor beta chains were all obtained from the same sample, sequenced in a study of T cell repertoires in cytomegalovirus infection. TCRdb processed the reads anew with MiXCR; each CDR3 protein has one entry. The sample comprises some 920,000 distinct CDR3 sequences, more than 25% of which are singletons, and around an eighth rests with the top ten. Antigens for these TCRs are unknown. The sample here was cultured CD8+ T cells from PBMCs, taken from culture after CMV antigen stimulation. These receptors were obtained from a human donor in good health (CMV status not recorded). Some clones in this sample may be carry-over from other donors' samples.

In this sample, this clonotype turned up a few times. V gene TRBV4-2 combines with J gene TRBJ1-2; 7 bases are shared with TRBD1. Germline CDR1 is LGHNA and CDR2 is YNFKEQ. This CDR3 comprises 15 residues. Losses at the gene ends were 1 base for V and 8 bases for J; bases not matched to a gene: 10. CDR3 in amino acids: CASSQGTGAKIGYTF. The CDR3 region has the DNA TGTGCCAGCAGCCAAGGTACAGGGGCGAAGATAGGCTACACCTTC.

This clonotype came up many times. The chain employs TRBV9 and TRBJ2-3, with TRBD2 matching 7 bases. Germline CDR1 reads SGDLS; CDR2 reads YYNGEE. CDR3 length: 16 residues. Losses at the gene ends were 3 bases for V and 1 base for J; bases not matched to a gene: 8. CDR3: CASSDQAGFGTDTQYF. CDR3 coding DNA: TGTGCCAGCAGCGACCAAGCGGGGTTTGGCACAGATACGCAGTATTTT.

The V and J genes are TRBV9 and TRBJ2-5; D not resolved. Trimming removed 3 bases at V and 0 bases at J, with 12 bases between. This CDR3 comprises 15 residues. CDR1 is SGDLS and CDR2 is YYNGEE in the germline V gene. The CDR3 DNA reads TGTGCCAGCAGCGCTTTTGAACACCACCAAGAGACCCAGTACTTC. Protein: CASSAFEHHQETQYF.

The J gene is TRBJ2-2, the V gene TRBV11-2; D gene unclear. Germline V gene data show CDR1 as SGHAT and CDR2 as FQNNGV. Trimming cost V 5 bases and J 7 bases, with 14 bases left between them. The CDR3 runs to 14 residues. The CDR3 reads CASSPYAVRGELFF. The CDR3 bases are TGTGCCAGCAGCCCCTACGCCGTCCGCGGGGAGCTGTTTTTT.

This rearrangement joins TRBV6-5 to TRBJ2-3, with a weak D call TRBD2 (6 bases). This CDR3 has 14 residues. In germline, CDR1 is MNHEY, CDR2 SVGAGI. V was pared by 11 bases and J by 1 base, with 16 bases between. The CDR3 loop reads CAVGRELGTDTQYF. CDR3 bases: TGTGCCGTCGGGAGAGAGCTTGGCACAGATACGCAGTATTTT.

There are a few counts of this clonotype. The chain has TRBV7-9 and TRBJ1-2; no clear D. Germline-derived CDR1 and CDR2 are SEHNR and FQNEAQ (reference sequence). Trimming took 7 bases from V and 11 from J, leaving 17 bases between them. This CDR3 contains 12 residues. The CDR3 region is CASTNKPGEYTF. As DNA, the CDR3 is TGTGCCAGCACCAATAAACCCGGGGAATACACCTTC.

This clonotype was counted ten times or more. The chain recombines TRBV28 with TRBJ1-1; no clear D gene. The length of the CDR3 is 14 residues. Trimming took off 2 bases at V and 1 base at J, with 8 bases between the two ends. Germline V gene sequence: CDR1 MDHEN, CDR2 SYDVKM. CDR3 amino acids: CASSLGQKNTEAFF. The CDR3, as DNA: TGTGCCAGCAGTTTAGGGCAGAAGAACACTGAAGCTTTCTTT.

This clonotype was counted only a few times. The chain links TRBV24-1 to TRBJ1-2, with no clear D. The germline V gene encodes CDR1 KGHDR and CDR2 SFDVKD. V was cut by 5 bases and J by 0 bases, with 18 bases left in between. The CDR3 has 17 amino acids. CDR3 DNA sequence: TGTGCCACCAGTGCCCCCTGGAGCGACGGGGCTAACTATGGCTACACCTTC. Its protein is CATSAPWSDGANYGYTF.

V usage is TRBV9 and J usage is TRBJ2-5, with TRBD2 matching 12 bases. The germline gives CDR1 SGDLS, CDR2 YYNGEE. Losses at the gene ends were 3 bases for V and 0 bases for J; bases not matched to a gene: 3. The CDR3 runs to 16 residues. The CDR3 DNA sequence: TGTGCCAGCAGCGATTGGACTAGCGGGAACCAAGAGACCCAGTACTTC. Translated, it gives CASSDWTSGNQETQYF.

The chain joins TRBV15 to TRBJ2-5; 9 bases are shared with TRBD2. Germline CDR1 LNHNV, CDR2 YYDKDF (reference sequence). The CDR3 consists of 16 residues. With 1 base clipped from V and 5 bases from J, the junction kept 8 bases outside the gene matches. The CDR3 reads CATSRAVAGEEETQYF. For the CDR3, the DNA is TGTGCCACCAGCAGAGCGGTAGCGGGGGAGGAGGAGACCCAGTACTTC.

This clonotype was picked up a small number of times. The rearrangement links TRBV15 to TRBJ1-3; D perhaps matches TRBD1 (5 bases). Trimming pared 6 bases from V and 0 bases from J, leaving 27 bases between. The CDR3 totals 20 residues. Looked up from germline, CDR1 is LNHNV and CDR2 is YYDKDF (reference sequence). CDR3: CATSRARGGADRFSGNTIYF. The CDR3 DNA reads as TGTGCCACCAGTCGGGCCCGGGGAGGGGCCGACCGATTCTCTGGAAACACCATATATTTT.

This clonotype was seen many times. The J gene is TRBJ2-7, the V gene TRBV7-8; D is undetermined. The ends were cut back, 0 bases at V and 0 bases at J, with 12 bases in the middle. The CDR3 runs to 16 residues. Germline CDR1 is SGHVS and CDR2 is FQNEAQ. The CDR3 DNA reads as TGTGCCAGCAGCTTAGCGCGGTTCCGAAACTCCTACGAGCAGTACTTC. It translates to CASSLARFRNSYEQYF.

This clonotype was counted ten times or more. The chain carries TRBV7-2 and TRBJ2-2, with 11 bases matching TRBD1. The CDR3 has 15 residues. Germline V gives CDR1 SGHTA, CDR2 FQGNSA. The J segment lost 4 bases and the V segment lost 5 bases, leaving 3 bases of the junction unmatched. For the CDR3, the DNA is TGTGCCAGCAGCCCCGGGACAGGGGGCACCGGGGAGCTGTTTTTT. Amino acids: CASSPGTGGTGELFF.

This clonotype came up many times. The gene calls are TRBV6-5 and TRBJ1-5; a possible D gene is TRBD1 (5 bases). Germline assignment: CDR1 MNHEY and CDR2 SVGAGI. Trimming shortened V by 0 bases and J by 6 bases, and 9 bases separated the two germline ends. This CDR3 has 14 amino acids. The CDR3 is CASSYSPGGQPQHF. The CDR3 DNA reads TGTGCCAGCAGTTACTCGCCGGGGGGTCAGCCCCAGCATTTT.

This clonotype was counted only a few times. This chain connects TRBV12-3 or TRBV12-4 to TRBJ1-3; D is unclear. CDR3 length: 14 residues. Trimming cost V 5 bases and J 6 bases, with 14 bases left between them. This chain's CDR3 is CASSPWASLNTIYF. The DNA for the CDR3 is TGTGCCAGCAGTCCGTGGGCCAGTTTAAACACCATATATTTT.

This clonotype was seen repeatedly, ten times or more. The V call is TRBV11-2, the J call TRBJ2-3; D might be TRBD2 (5 bases). The CDR3 totals 15 residues. Deletions cut 2 bases from V and 5 bases from J, with 14 bases between. The V gene's germline CDR1 is SGHAT and CDR2 FQNNGV. CDR3: CASSLLLSGGDTQYF. The CDR3 nucleotides are TGTGCCAGCAGCTTACTCTTAAGTGGAGGAGATACGCAGTATTTT.

The chain has TRBV12-3 or TRBV12-4 and TRBJ1-1; D is unclear. This CDR3 comprises 13 residues. Trimming shortened V by 10 bases and J by 0 bases, and 12 bases separated the two germline ends. This CDR3 is CATLRGLNTEAFF. The CDR3 coding sequence is TGTGCCACCCTACGAGGCCTGAACACTGAAGCTTTCTTT.

This clonotype was counted many times. V is TRBV7-2 and J is TRBJ1-2, with unresolved D. V lost 6 bases and J lost 0, with 23 bases in between. The germline gives CDR1 SGHTA, CDR2 FQGNSA. The CDR3 covers 18 residues. The DNA for the CDR3 is TGTGCCAGCAGGGATAGGGATATTTCAACCCCCGCTAACTATGGCTACACCTTC. Protein product: CASRDRDISTPANYGYTF.

This clonotype was detected only a few times. V is TRBV7-3 and J is TRBJ1-2, with D possibly TRBD1 on 6 matching bases. Per germline, CDR1 SGHTA and CDR2 FQGTGA. V lost 0 bases and J lost 3, with 11 bases in between. The CDR3 sequence is 15 residues long. The DNA of the CDR3 is TGTGCCAGCAGCTTAACGGCAGGGGAGGACTATGGCTACACCTTC. Translating gives CASSLTAGEDYGYTF.

The chain links TRBV12-3 or TRBV12-4 to TRBJ2-1, with D perhaps matching TRBD1 or TRBD2 (6 bases each). This CDR3 is built from 12 residues. V lost 10 bases, J lost 5 bases, and 12 bases lay in between. The CDR3 nucleotides are TGTGCCATACTTAGGGGGGACAATGAGCAGTTCTTC. As protein: CAILRGDNEQFF.

This clonotype was seen only a few times. The V call is TRBV9, the J call TRBJ2-2, with 7 bases fitting TRBD2. The germline gives CDR1 SGDLS, CDR2 YYNGEE. This CDR3 comprises 15 residues. V trimming: 3 bases; J trimming: 8 bases; junction bases outside the gene matches: 10. The CDR3 bases are TGTGCCAGCAGCGCGGGGGACTACCGAATAGGGGAGCTGTTTTTT. Translation gives CASSAGDYRIGELFF. Based on the CDR3 plus reference TRBV9 and TRBJ2-2, the full variable domain is DSGVTQTPKHLITATGQRVTLRCSPRSGDLSVYWYQQSLDQGLQFLIQYYNGEERAKGNILERFSAQQFPDLHSELNLSSLELGDSALYFCASSAGDYRIGELFFGEGSRLTVL.

The CDR3 here is CASRGKNIQYF. In DNA, the CDR3 is TGTGCCAGCAGGGGCAAAAACATTCAGTACTTC. This chain uses TRBV2 with TRBJ2-4; the D is unclear. Trimming cost V 6 bases and J 3 bases, with 3 bases left between them. Germline-derived CDR1 and CDR2 are SNHLY and FYNNEI. CDR3 length: 11 residues.

The genes are TRBV2 and TRBJ2-2, with a possible D match to TRBD1 (6 bases). The germline CDR1 and CDR2 sequences are SNHLY and FYNNEI. The CDR3 consists of 13 residues. Trimming shortened V by 6 bases and J by 6 bases, and 11 bases separated the two germline ends. Written as DNA, the CDR3 is TGTGCCAGCAGGGACAGTTTGCCCGGGGAGCTGTTTTTT. This sequence encodes CASRDSLPGELFF.